This TCR beta chain was profiled in a study of blood T cell repertoires in COVID-19. Measured with immunoSEQ multiplex PCR; TCRdb has only the in-frame clones, and not every one. The data show over 150,000 clones, with about 87% seen just once and 2.7% held by the top ten. The CDR3 runs 16 residues. V was pared by 5 bases and J by 0 bases, with 14 bases between. Germline V CDR1 and CDR2: SGHVS, FQNEAQ. The sample comprised peripheral blood. This receptor was taken from a man between 35 and 55 years old with active or convalescent COVID-19. The rearrangement uses TRBV7-8 and TRBJ1-3; D is uncertain. CDR3 nucleotides: TGTGCCAGCAGCCCCCGGCGGGCAGCCTCTGGAAACACCATATATTTT. Translation gives CASSPRRAASGNTIYF.